The 24 T cell receptor beta chains presented below share a single source sample, sequenced in a study of blood T cell repertoires in COVID-19. The protocol was immunoSEQ multiplex PCR, while the TCRdb copy is restricted to in-frame clones and leaves out a portion. Of approximately 250,000 clones in the sample, around 88% were seen once. Source material: PBMCs or T cells enriched from blood (not recorded which). The receptors stem from a woman in her 40s with acute COVID-19.

The gene calls are TRBV3-1 (or the pseudogene TRBV3-2) and TRBJ2-7, with D possibly being TRBD2 (7 bases). Per germline, CDR1 LGHDT and CDR2 YNNKEL (reference sequence). The V gene lost 3 bases and the J gene lost 7 bases, with 28 bases spanning the gap. The CDR3 is 18 residues long. The CDR3 coding sequence is TGTGCCAGCAGCCATCAACGGAAGATAGGGGGGGCCTCGCGGGAGCAGTACTTC. This codes for CASSHQRKIGGASREQYF.

The chain combines TRBV5-1 with TRBJ1-2; D may be TRBD1 (6 bases). V lost 0 bases and J 4 bases, leaving 16 bases between the germline ends. The CDR3 covers 16 residues. Looked up from germline, CDR1 is SGHRS and CDR2 is YFSETQ. The CDR3 bases are TGCGCCAGCAGCTTGGGGGACGCGGGGGCAGTCTATGGCTACACCTTC. This sequence encodes CASSLGDAGAVYGYTF.

This clone was counted between two and nine times. The V gene is TRBV4-3, the J gene TRBJ1-6; 8 nucleotides agree with TRBD1. Germline V gives CDR1 LGHNA, CDR2 YSLEER. V lost 3 bases to trimming and J lost 7 bases; unmatched junction nucleotides: 8. This CDR3 is 16 amino acids long. The CDR3 loop reads CASSQGGTGANSPLHF. The CDR3 nucleotides read TGCGCCAGCAGCCAGGGGGGGACAGGTGCAAATTCACCCCTCCACTTT.

The V call is TRBV7-2, the J call TRBJ2-5; 7 nucleotides agree with TRBD2. Germline assignment: CDR1 SGHTA and CDR2 FQGNSA. J lost 1 base, V lost 7 bases, and 6 bases had no gene match. The CDR3 covers 14 residues. The CDR3 nucleotides read TGTGCCAGCATCGGGCGGGGGACCCAAGAGACCCAGTACTTC. This gives the protein CASIGRGTQETQYF.

The gene calls are TRBV29-1 and TRBJ2-7, with TRBD2 as a possible D gene (6 bases). Trimming took 7 bases from V and 9 from J, leaving 13 bases between them. The CDR3 spans 10 residues. From germline, CDR1 is SQVTM and CDR2 ANQGSEA. The CDR3 bases are TGCAGCGGCGGGGCAGGCCGGCAGTACGTC. Encoded protein: CSGGAGRQYV.

The V gene is TRBV7-8, the J gene TRBJ1-2; the match to TRBD1 covers 8 bases. CDR1 and CDR2 from the germline V gene are SGHVS and FQNEAQ. The CDR3 length is 14 residues. V gave up 2 bases and J gave up 4 bases; unmatched junction bases: 3. The CDR3 protein is CASSLFGTGYGYTF. The CDR3 bases are TGTGCCAGCAGCTTATTTGGGACAGGCTATGGCTACACCTTC.

The chain carries TRBV11-2 and TRBJ2-7; 9 nucleotides line up with TRBD2. CDR1 and CDR2 (germline): SGHAT, FQNNGV. This CDR3 region has 17 residues. The ends lost 0 bases at V and 7 bases at J; junction bases unmatched: 13. This CDR3 is CASSLERGVAGAGEQYF. CDR3 sequence (DNA): TGTGCCAGCAGCTTAGAAAGAGGAGTAGCGGGGGCGGGTGAGCAGTACTTC.

This chain uses TRBV21-1 with TRBJ1-6. TRBV21-1 counts as a pseudogene. The CDR3 has 19 amino acids. CDR3 amino acids: CASSKDWGRASIYNSPLHF. The CDR3 DNA reads as TGTGCCAGCAGCAAAGATTGGGGGAGGGCCTCGATATATAATTCACCCCTCCACTTT.

This clone has just a few counts. The chain joins TRBV18 to TRBJ1-2, with D possibly being TRBD1 (6 bases). The V end lost 6 bases, the J end lost 4 bases, and 15 bases lay between the germline ends. Germline-derived CDR1 and CDR2 are KGHSH and LQKENI. This CDR3 is 14 amino acids long. The CDR3 region has the DNA TGTGCCAGCTCTAGGGACACCCGCCTCTATGGCTACACCTTC. It encodes CASSRDTRLYGYTF.

J is TRBJ1-3 and V is TRBV30; D ambiguous. This CDR3 contains 15 residues. Per the germline V gene, CDR1 is GTSNPN and CDR2 is SVGIG (reference sequence). Trimming cost V 1 base and J 3 bases, with 13 bases left between them. In nucleotides, the CDR3 is TGTGCCTGGAGTGATATCGGGGTTTTTGGAAACACCATATATTTT. Amino acid sequence: CAWSDIGVFGNTIYF.

The chain couples TRBV5-1 to TRBJ1-4; 8 bases line up with TRBD1. The CDR3 runs to 14 residues. Germline trimming cut 2 bases from V and 8 bases from J; bases unmatched to any gene: 5. The germline V gene encodes CDR1 SGHRS and CDR2 YFSETQ. The CDR3 here is CASSFGQGNEKLFF. In DNA form, the CDR3 reads TGCGCCAGCAGCTTCGGACAGGGTAACGAAAAACTGTTTTTT. Full variable domain (outside the CDR3, taken from reference TRBV5-1 and TRBJ1-4): KAGVTQTPRYLIKTRGQQVTLSCSPISGHRSVSWYQQTPGQGLQFLFEYFSETQRNKGNFPGRFSGRQFSNSRSEMNVSTLELGDSALYLCASSFGQGNEKLFFGSGTQLSVL.

The V gene is TRBV6-5, the J gene TRBJ2-1; D possibly corresponds to TRBD1 (6 bases). Germline CDR1 and CDR2: MNHEY and SVGAGI. V shed 6 bases and J shed 6 bases, with 18 bases lying between them. The CDR3 is made up of 15 amino acids. The CDR3: CASSPYRTGPNEQFF. For the CDR3, the DNA is TGTGCCAGCAGCCCATACCGAACAGGGCCCAATGAGCAGTTCTTC.

V is TRBV5-1 and J is TRBJ2-1, with D perhaps TRBD2 (6 bases). The CDR3 runs 16 residues. Germline loops: CDR1 SGHRS, CDR2 YFSETQ. Trimming took 4 bases from V and 4 from J, leaving 18 bases between them. DNA of the CDR3: TGCGCCAGCAGCCCCGGTGGGACTGGGGAGTACAATGAGCAGTTCTTC. It encodes CASSPGGTGEYNEQFF.

The genes are TRBV6-6 and TRBJ1-2; D perhaps matches TRBD1 (6 bases). CDR1 is MNHNY, CDR2 SVGAGI, per germline (reference sequence). The CDR3 has 16 amino acids. V was pared by 0 bases and J by 0 bases, with 11 bases between. The CDR3 is CASSYSSTGPNYGYTF. CDR3 sequence (DNA): TGTGCCAGCAGTTACTCGAGTACAGGGCCTAACTATGGCTACACCTTC.

The chain links TRBV7-6 to TRBJ1-2; TRBD1 might be the D (5 bases). Germline V gene sequence: CDR1 SGHVS, CDR2 FNYEAQ. The CDR3 is 14 amino acids. The V gene lost 1 base and the J gene lost 8 bases, with 14 bases spanning the gap. The CDR3 loop is CASSLGTGPTGYTF. CDR3 nucleotide sequence: TGTGCCAGCAGCTTAGGAACAGGCCCAACGGGCTACACCTTC.

V usage is TRBV3-1 (or the pseudogene TRBV3-2) and J usage is TRBJ1-1, with a tentative D call TRBD1 (6 bases). V dropped 2 bases and J dropped 4 bases, with 11 bases sitting between them. Germline CDR1 LGHDT, CDR2 YNNKEL (reference sequence). The CDR3 length is 14 residues. DNA of the CDR3: TGTGCCAGCAGCCAACTGGACAGCTTCACTGAAGCTTTCTTT. Translation: CASSQLDSFTEAFF.

This chain connects TRBV5-1 to TRBJ1-2; D unresolved. The V end was cut by 0 bases, the J end by 4 bases, with 10 bases between. The CDR3 has 14 amino acids. Looked up from germline, CDR1 is SGHRS and CDR2 is YFSETQ. The CDR3 DNA is TGCGCCAGCAGCTTGGCCGGAGGAGCCTATGGCTACACCTTC. Translated, it gives CASSLAGGAYGYTF.

The V gene is TRBV19, the J gene TRBJ1-1; a possible D gene is TRBD1 (6 bases). V lost 4 bases, J lost 2 bases, and 14 bases lay in between. Germline CDR1 and CDR2: LNHDA and SQIVND (reference sequence). This CDR3 has 15 residues. Here the CDR3 reads CASSTQGLLNTEAFF. The CDR3 nucleotides read TGTGCCAGTAGTACACAGGGCCTCCTAAACACTGAAGCTTTCTTT. Supplemented by reference TRBV19 and TRBJ1-1, the full variable domain reads DGGITQSPKYLFRKEGQNVTLSCEQNLNHDAMYWYRQDPGQGLRLIYYSQIVNDFQKGDIAEGYSVSREKKESFPLTVTSAQKNPTAFYLCASSTQGLLNTEAFFGQGTRLTVV.

The chain combines TRBV19 with TRBJ1-5; D is unclear. Germline values: CDR1 LNHDA, CDR2 SQIVND (reference sequence). Trimming removed 7 bases from V and 11 bases from J, with 15 bases in between. This CDR3 comprises 12 residues. The CDR3 DNA is TGTGCCAGTAAACGGGAAGGGAAAGCCCAGCATTTT. Its protein product is CASKREGKAQHF.

The rearrangement uses TRBV2 and TRBJ2-5, with 11 bases that match TRBD2. The germline V gene has CDR1 SNHLY and CDR2 FYNNEI. The CDR3 length is 16 residues. The V gene end was trimmed by 4 bases and the J gene end by 5 bases; junction bases not matched to a gene: 9. The CDR3 DNA reads TGTGCCAGCAGTGGCCAGGGACTAGCGGTGGGGGAGACCCAGTACTTC. Amino acids: CASSGQGLAVGETQYF.

The chain couples TRBV6-2 or TRBV6-3 to TRBJ2-2; perhaps TRBD2 as D (6 bases). The germline gives CDR1 MNHEY, CDR2 SVGEGT. Trimming removed 6 bases from V and 7 bases from J, with 12 bases in between. This CDR3 has 13 residues. CDR3 bases: TGTGCCAGCAGACCTGGGGGGTACGGGGAGCTGTTTTTT. It codes for CASRPGGYGELFF.

The rearrangement uses TRBV28 and TRBJ2-1, with 9 bases matching TRBD1. Germline V gene lookup returns CDR1 MDHEN and CDR2 SYDVKM. The CDR3 spans 14 residues. V shed 6 bases, J shed 6 bases, and the junction held 6 bases outside the gene matches. CDR3 sequence: CASRGQGGGNEQFF. The DNA for the CDR3 is TGTGCCAGCAGGGGACAGGGAGGAGGCAATGAGCAGTTCTTC.

This clone is a singleton in its sample. The chain links TRBV7-2 to TRBJ2-3, with 13 bases matching TRBD2. Germline assignment: CDR1 SGHTA and CDR2 FQGNSA. V was clipped by 5 bases and J by 5 bases; unmatched bases: 7. The length of the CDR3 is 16 residues. CDR3 loop: CASSITSGGAKDTQYF. In DNA form, the CDR3 reads TGTGCCAGCAGCATCACTAGCGGGGGGGCGAAAGATACGCAGTATTTT.

The chain uses TRBV6-2 or TRBV6-3 and TRBJ2-7; TRBD2 matches at 7 bases. V trimming: 6 bases; J trimming: 3 bases; junction bases outside the gene matches: 14. The length of the CDR3 is 16 residues. CDR1 is MNHEY and CDR2 is SVGEGT in the germline V gene. In DNA, the CDR3 is TGTGCCAGCAGCCCTTTAGGGAGGGTATCGGGCTACGAGCAGTACGTC. The encoded protein is CASSPLGRVSGYEQYV.